The present T cell receptor (beta chain) was sequenced within a study of cytotoxic CD8 clonotypes in ibrutinib-treated CLL. Data came from immunoSEQ multiplex PCR; TCRdb stores just in-frame clones and leaves some out. The profile shows under 300,000 clones, 70% of them singletons. This CDR3 contains 13 residues. Germline assignment: CDR1 MNHEY and CDR2 SVGAGI. The V gene lost 0 bases and the J gene lost 7 bases, with 7 bases spanning the gap. The TCR originated in a human donor with chronic lymphocytic leukemia. The chain employs TRBV6-5 and TRBJ2-1; no definite D call. Material: PBMCs, obtained after 24 months of ibrutinib treatment. The CDR3 sequence: CASSYSTRNEQFF. CDR3 in DNA: TGTGCCAGCAGTTACTCGACCAGGAATGAGCAGTTCTTC.